A single sample is the source of the 6 T cell receptor beta chains below, sequenced in a study of blood T cell repertoires in COVID-19. Profiling relied on immunoSEQ multiplex PCR, and the TCRdb table lists in-frame clones only, not all of them. The repertoire includes more than 200,000 clones, about 87% of them detected once, and over 1.5% sits in the top ten. Specimen: peripheral blood. These receptors all come from a man aged 65 to 85 with acute or convalescent COVID-19.

This chain links TRBV5-8 with TRBJ1-1, with 7 bases aligning to TRBD1. The germline CDR1 and CDR2 sequences are SGHTS and YDEGEE. Trimming took 0 bases from V and 4 from J; bases not matched to a gene: 6. This CDR3 spans 15 amino acids. The CDR3 is CASSLDPQGRTEAFF. In DNA, the CDR3 is TGTGCCAGCAGCTTGGACCCACAGGGGCGCACTGAAGCTTTCTTT.

The V gene is TRBV19, the J gene TRBJ2-7; maybe TRBD1 (5 bases). V dropped 3 bases and J dropped 3 bases, with 6 bases sitting between them. There are 12 residues in the CDR3. Germline V CDR1 and CDR2: LNHDA, SQIVND (reference sequence). CDR3 loop: CASSIDSYEQYF. In DNA, the CDR3 is TGTGCCAGTAGTATCGACAGCTACGAGCAGTACTTC.

The chain employs TRBV3-1 (or the pseudogene TRBV3-2) and TRBJ2-2, with 8 bases that match TRBD2. V lost 3 bases and J lost 1; bases outside the gene matches: 1. Germline values: CDR1 LGHDT, CDR2 YNNKEL (reference sequence). The length of the CDR3 is 15 residues. The CDR3 here is CASSQGLVNTGELFF. The CDR3, as DNA: TGTGCCAGCAGCCAGGGACTAGTGAACACCGGGGAGCTGTTTTTT.

This chain joins TRBV6-5 and TRBJ2-3; D is perhaps TRBD2 (5 bases). The V gene's germline CDR1 is MNHEY and CDR2 SVGAGI. The V gene lost 5 bases and the J gene lost 1 base, with 10 bases spanning the gap. This CDR3 spans 14 amino acids. The CDR3, as DNA: TGTGCCAGCAGTCGACTACATGGCACAGATACGCAGTATTTT. Protein product: CASSRLHGTDTQYF.

This clone was counted once. The CDR3 DNA reads TGTGCCAGCAGCTTGGCGTGGAGGGAAGAGACCCAGTACTTC. Translation: CASSLAWREETQYF. The rearrangement links TRBV5-5 to TRBJ2-5, with a possible D match to TRBD2 (6 bases). The CDR3 totals 14 residues. Germline-derived CDR1 and CDR2 are SGHKS and YYEKEE (reference sequence). The V gene lost 0 bases and the J gene lost 3 bases, with 9 bases spanning the gap.

This chain uses TRBV15 with TRBJ2-5; TRBD1 aligns across 8 bases. This CDR3 has 16 residues. V lost 0 bases to trimming and J lost 4 bases; unmatched junction nucleotides: 7. From germline, CDR1 is LNHNV and CDR2 YYDKDF (reference sequence). The CDR3 DNA reads as TGTGCCACCAGCAGAGATATTGCAGGGGGCGTAGAGACCCAGTACTTC. Translating gives CATSRDIAGGVETQYF.